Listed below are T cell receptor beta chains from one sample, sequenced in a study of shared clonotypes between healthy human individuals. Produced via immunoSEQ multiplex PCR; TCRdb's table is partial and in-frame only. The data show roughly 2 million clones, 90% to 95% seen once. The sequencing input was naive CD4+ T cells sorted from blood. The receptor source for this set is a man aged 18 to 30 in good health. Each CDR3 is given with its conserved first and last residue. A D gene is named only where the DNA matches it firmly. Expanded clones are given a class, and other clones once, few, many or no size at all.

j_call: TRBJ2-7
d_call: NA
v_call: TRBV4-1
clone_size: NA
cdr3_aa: CASSQGGVFYF
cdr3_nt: TGCGCCAGCAGCCAAGGGGGGGTCTTCTACTTC

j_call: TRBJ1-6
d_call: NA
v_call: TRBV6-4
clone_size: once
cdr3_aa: CASSAEGGSPLHF
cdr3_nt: TGTGCCAGCAGTGCGGAGGGAGGTTCACCCCTCCACTTT

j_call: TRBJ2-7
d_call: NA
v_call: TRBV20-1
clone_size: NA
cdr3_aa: CSARTSREQYF
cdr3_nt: TGCAGTGCTAGAACCTCTCGCGAGCAGTACTTC

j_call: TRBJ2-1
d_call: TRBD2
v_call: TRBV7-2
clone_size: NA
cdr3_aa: CASSLVELAGAGEQFF
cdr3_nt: TGTGCCAGCAGCTTAGTGGAACTAGCGGGAGCCGGGGAGCAGTTCTTC

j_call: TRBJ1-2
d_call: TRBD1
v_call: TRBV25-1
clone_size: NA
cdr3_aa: CASSPRQGLYGYTF
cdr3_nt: TGTGCCAGCAGTCCAAGACAGGGCCTCTATGGCTACACCTTC

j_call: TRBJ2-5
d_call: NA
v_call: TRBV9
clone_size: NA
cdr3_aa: CASRPDTKAETQYF
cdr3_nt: TGTGCCAGCAGACCGGACACTAAGGCGGAGACCCAGTACTTC

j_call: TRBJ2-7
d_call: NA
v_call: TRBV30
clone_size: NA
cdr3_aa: CACRPATYEQYF
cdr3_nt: TGTGCCTGTCGTCCAGCCACCTACGAGCAGTACTTC

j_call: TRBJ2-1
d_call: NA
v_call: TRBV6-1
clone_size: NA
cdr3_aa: CASSEAGGSNTEQFF
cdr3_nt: TGTGCCAGCAGTGAAGCGGGCGGGTCAAATACTGAGCAGTTCTTC

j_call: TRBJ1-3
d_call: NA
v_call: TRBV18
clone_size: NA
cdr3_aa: CASSTTGTLPDTIYF
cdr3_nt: TGTGCCAGCTCAACTACCGGGACCCTGCCGGACACCATATATTTT

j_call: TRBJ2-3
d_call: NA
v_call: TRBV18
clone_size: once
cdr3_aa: CASSPLAYGAGTQYF
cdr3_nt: TGTGCCAGCTCCCCCCTAGCTTATGGGGCGGGTACGCAGTATTTT

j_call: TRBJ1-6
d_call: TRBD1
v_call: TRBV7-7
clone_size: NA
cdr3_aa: CASSLEWVLTGQGKICSPLHF
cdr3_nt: TGTGCTAGCAGCTTAGAATGGGTTTTAACCGGACAGGGTAAAATATGTTCACCCCTCCACTTT

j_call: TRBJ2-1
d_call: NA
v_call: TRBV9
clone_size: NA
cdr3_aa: CASSVAPASYNEQFF
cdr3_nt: TGTGCCAGCAGCGTAGCTCCAGCCTCCTACAATGAGCAGTTCTTC

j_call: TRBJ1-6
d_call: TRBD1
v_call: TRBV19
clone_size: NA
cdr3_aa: CASSIQTGPLLKNSPLHF
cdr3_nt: TGTGCCAGTAGTATCCAGACAGGGCCGCTACTTAAAAATTCACCCCTCCACTTT

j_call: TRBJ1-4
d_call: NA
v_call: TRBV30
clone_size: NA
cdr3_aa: CAWSVRKVEKLFF
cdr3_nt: TGTGCCTGGAGTGTACGAAAAGTGGAAAAACTGTTTTTT

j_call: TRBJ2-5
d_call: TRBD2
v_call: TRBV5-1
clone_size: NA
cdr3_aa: CASSPELAEPRTQYF
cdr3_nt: TGCGCCAGCAGCCCCGAACTAGCGGAGCCCAGGACCCAGTACTTC

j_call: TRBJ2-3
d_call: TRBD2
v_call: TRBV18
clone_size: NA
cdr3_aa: CASSLLAGPTDTQYF
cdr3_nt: TGTGCCAGCTCCCTACTAGCGGGACCCACAGATACGCAGTATTTT

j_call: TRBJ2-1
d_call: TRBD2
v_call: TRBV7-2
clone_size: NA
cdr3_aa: CASSLIAGGLNEQFF
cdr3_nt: TGCGCCAGCAGCTTAATCGCGGGGGGGCTGAATGAGCAGTTCTTC

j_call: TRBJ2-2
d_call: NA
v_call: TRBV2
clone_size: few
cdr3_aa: CASREDTGELFF
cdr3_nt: TGTGCCAGCAGGGAAGACACCGGGGAGCTGTTTTTT

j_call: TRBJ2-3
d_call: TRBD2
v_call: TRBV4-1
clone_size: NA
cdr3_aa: CASSQDRGGALYF
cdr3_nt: TGCGCCAGCAGCCAAGATCGCGGGGGTGCGCTGTATTTT

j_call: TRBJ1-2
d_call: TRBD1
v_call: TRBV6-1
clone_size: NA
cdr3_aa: CASSEGTGRYGYTF
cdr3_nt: TGTGCCAGCAGTGAAGGGACAGGGCGGTATGGCTACACCTTC

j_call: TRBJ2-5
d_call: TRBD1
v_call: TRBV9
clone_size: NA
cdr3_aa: CASSVGQGAAETQYF
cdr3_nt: TGTGCCAGCAGCGTAGGACAGGGGGCCGCGGAGACCCAGTACTTC

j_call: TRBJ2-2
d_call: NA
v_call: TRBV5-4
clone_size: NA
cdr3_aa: CASSLVSDTGELFF
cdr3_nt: TGTGCCAGCAGCTTGGTTTCGGACACCGGGGAGCTGTTTTTT

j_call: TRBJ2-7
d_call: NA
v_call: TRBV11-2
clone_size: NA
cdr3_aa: CASSSSAGTYEQYF
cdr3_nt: TGTGCCAGCAGCTCCTCGGCAGGCACCTACGAGCAGTACTTC

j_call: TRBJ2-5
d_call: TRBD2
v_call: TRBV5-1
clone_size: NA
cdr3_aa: CASSNAGRKDQETQYF
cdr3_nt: TGCGCCAGCAGCAACGCCGGGAGGAAAGACCAAGAGACCCAGTACTTC

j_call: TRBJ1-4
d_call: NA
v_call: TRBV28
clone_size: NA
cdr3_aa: CASSSQPINEKLFF
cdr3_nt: TGTGCCAGCAGTTCCCAACCAATTAATGAAAAACTGTTTTTT

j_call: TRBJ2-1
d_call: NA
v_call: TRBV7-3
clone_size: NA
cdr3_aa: CASSRGGSYNEQFF
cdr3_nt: TGTGCCAGCAGCCGGGGCGGTTCCTACAATGAGCAGTTCTTC

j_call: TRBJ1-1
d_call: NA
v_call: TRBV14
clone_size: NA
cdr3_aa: CASSQGPEAFF
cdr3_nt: TGTGCCAGCAGCCAGGGCCCCGAAGCTTTCTTT

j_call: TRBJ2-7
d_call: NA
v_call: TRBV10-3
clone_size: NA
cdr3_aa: CAISEGFYEQYF
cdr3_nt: TGTGCCATCAGTGAAGGATTCTACGAGCAGTACTTC

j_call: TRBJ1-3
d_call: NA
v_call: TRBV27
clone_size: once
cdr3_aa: CASSLFRDSGNTIYF
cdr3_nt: TGTGCCAGCAGTTTATTCCGGGACTCTGGAAACACCATATATTTT

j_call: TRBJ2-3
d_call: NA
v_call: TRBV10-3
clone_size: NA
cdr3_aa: CAISERRDSDTQYF
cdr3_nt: TGTGCCATCAGTGAGAGGCGGGATTCAGATACGCAGTATTTT

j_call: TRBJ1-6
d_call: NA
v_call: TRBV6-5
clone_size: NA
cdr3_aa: CASSYIQEGSPLHF
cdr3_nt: TGTGCCAGCAGTTACATACAGGAGGGTTCACCCCTCCACTTT

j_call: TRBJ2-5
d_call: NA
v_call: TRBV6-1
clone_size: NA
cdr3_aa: CASSEATPPPETQYF
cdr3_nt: TGTGCCAGCAGTGAAGCGACACCTCCCCCTGAGACCCAGTACTTC

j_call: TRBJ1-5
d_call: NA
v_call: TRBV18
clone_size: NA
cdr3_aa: CASSEGFGQPQHF
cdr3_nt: TGTGCCAGCTCAGAAGGGTTCGGACAGCCCCAGCATTTT

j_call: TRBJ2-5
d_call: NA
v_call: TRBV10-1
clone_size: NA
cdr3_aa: CASSDRVGETQYF
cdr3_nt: TGCGCCAGCAGTGACCGGGTCGGAGAGACCCAGTACTTC

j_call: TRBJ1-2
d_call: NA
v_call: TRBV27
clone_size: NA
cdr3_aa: CASSSNPDSWGYGYTF
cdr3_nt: TGTGCCAGCAGTTCCAACCCGGACAGCTGGGGCTATGGCTACACCTTC

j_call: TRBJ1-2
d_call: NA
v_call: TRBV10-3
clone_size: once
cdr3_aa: CAISEDGRNYGYTF
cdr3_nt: TGTGCCATCAGTGAAGATGGACGTAACTATGGCTACACCTTC

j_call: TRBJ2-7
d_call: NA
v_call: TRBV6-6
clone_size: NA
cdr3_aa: CASSDRTSLDEQYF
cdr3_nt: TGTGCCAGCAGTGACAGGACTAGTTTAGACGAGCAGTACTTC

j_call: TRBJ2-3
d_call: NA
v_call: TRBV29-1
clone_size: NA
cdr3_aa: CALRWSTDTQYF
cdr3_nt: TGCGCCTTACGGTGGAGCACAGATACGCAGTATTTT

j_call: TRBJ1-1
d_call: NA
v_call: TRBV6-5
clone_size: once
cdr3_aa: CASRTLQTLNTEAFF
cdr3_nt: TGTGCCAGCAGGACCCTTCAGACCTTAAACACTGAAGCTTTCTTT

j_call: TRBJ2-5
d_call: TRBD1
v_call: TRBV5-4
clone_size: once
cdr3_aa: CASSTGQGNSTRQETQYF
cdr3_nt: TGTGCCAGCAGCACGGGACAGGGGAACTCAACGCGCCAAGAGACCCAGTACTTC